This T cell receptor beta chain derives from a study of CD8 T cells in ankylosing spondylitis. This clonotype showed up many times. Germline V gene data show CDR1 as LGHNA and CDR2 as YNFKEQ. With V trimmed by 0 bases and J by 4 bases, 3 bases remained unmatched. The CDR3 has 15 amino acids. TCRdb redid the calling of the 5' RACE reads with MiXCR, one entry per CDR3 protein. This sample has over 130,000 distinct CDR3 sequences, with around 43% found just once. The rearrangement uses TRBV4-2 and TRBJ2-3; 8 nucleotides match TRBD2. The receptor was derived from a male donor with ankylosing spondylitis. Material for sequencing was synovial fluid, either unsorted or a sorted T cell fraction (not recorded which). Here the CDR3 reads CASSQEGREADTQYF. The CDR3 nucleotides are TGTGCCAGCAGCCAAGAGGGGCGGGAGGCAGATACGCAGTATTTT.